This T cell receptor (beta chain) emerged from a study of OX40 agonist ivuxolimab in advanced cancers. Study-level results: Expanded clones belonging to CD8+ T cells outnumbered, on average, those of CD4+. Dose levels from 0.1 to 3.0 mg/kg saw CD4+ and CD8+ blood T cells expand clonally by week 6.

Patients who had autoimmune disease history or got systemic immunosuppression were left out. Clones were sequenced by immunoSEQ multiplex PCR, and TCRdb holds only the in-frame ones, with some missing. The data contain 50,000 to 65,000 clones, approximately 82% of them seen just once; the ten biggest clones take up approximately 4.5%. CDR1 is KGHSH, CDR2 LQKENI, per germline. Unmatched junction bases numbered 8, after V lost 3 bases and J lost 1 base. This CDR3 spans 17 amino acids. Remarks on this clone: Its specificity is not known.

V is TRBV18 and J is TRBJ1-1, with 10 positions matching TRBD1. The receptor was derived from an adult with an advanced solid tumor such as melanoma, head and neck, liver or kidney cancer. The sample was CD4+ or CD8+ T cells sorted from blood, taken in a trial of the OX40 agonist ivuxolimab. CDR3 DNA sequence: TGTGCCAGCTCACCTATGGGACAGGGGATAACGAACACTGAAGCTTTCTTT. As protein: CASSPMGQGITNTEAFF.